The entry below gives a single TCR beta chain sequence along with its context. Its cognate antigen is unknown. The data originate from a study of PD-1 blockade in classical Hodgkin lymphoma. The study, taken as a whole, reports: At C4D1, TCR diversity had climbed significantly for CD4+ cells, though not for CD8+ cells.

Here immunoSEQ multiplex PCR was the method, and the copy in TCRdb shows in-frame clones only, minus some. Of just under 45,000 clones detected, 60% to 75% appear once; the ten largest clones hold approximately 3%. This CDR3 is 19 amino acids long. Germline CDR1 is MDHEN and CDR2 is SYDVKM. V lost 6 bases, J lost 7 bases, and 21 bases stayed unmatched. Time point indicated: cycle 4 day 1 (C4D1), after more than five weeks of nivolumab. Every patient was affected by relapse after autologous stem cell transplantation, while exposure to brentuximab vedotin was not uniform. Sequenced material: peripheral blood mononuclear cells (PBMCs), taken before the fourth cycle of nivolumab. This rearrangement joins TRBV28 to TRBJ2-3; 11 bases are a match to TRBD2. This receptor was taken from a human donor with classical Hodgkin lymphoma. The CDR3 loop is CASRSDKGHGLAGRYTQYF. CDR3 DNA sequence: TGTGCCAGCAGATCTGATAAGGGACACGGACTAGCGGGCCGGTATACGCAGTATTTT.